These 21 T cell receptor beta chains were all obtained from the same sample, sequenced in a study of T cell responses to AZD1222 COVID-19 vaccine. This table comes from immunoSEQ multiplex PCR, and its TCRdb copy is limited to in-frame clones, with some not included. This table holds 140,000 to 150,000 clones, over 85% found once. The input for sequencing was peripheral blood, taken on day 0 of AZD1222 vaccination. The origin of the receptors is an adult in good health.

This chain uses TRBV6-4 with TRBJ2-3; 8 bases line up with TRBD2. The CDR3 is 14 residues long. The V gene end was trimmed by 6 bases and the J gene end by 13 bases; junction bases not matched to a gene: 15. CDR1 and CDR2 (germline): MRHNA, SNTAGT. This chain's CDR3 is CASSEAGGGRDKYF. Here the CDR3 DNA reads TGTGCCAGCAGCGAGGCGGGGGGCGGTCGTGATAAGTATTTT.

The chain carries TRBV30 and TRBJ2-5; D ambiguous. The V end was cut by 2 bases, the J end by 7 bases, with 23 bases between. From germline, CDR1 is GTSNPN and CDR2 SVGIG (reference sequence). The CDR3 has 16 amino acids. CDR3 residues: CAWSSGPAPGRGTQYF. CDR3 DNA sequence: TGTGCCTGGAGTAGTGGCCCTGCCCCGGGCCGAGGGACCCAGTACTTC.

The chain joins TRBV5-1 to TRBJ2-1; D gene ambiguous. The CDR3 contains 14 residues. With 0 bases removed from V and 6 bases from J, the gap between germline ends came to 10 bases. CDR1 and CDR2 from the germline V gene are SGHRS and YFSETQ. This chain's CDR3 is CASSLVGRLNEQFF. The CDR3 bases are TGCGCCAGCAGCTTGGTCGGCCGACTCAATGAGCAGTTCTTC.

Here the CDR3 reads CAITPGDHTEAFF. CDR3 DNA sequence: TGTGCCATCACTCCGGGGGACCACACTGAAGCTTTCTTT. The chain combines TRBV10-3 with TRBJ1-1; a possible D gene is TRBD1 (5 bases). This CDR3 comprises 13 residues. V was pared by 7 bases and J by 3 bases, with 12 bases between. From germline, CDR1 is ENHRY and CDR2 SYGVKD.

CDR3 amino acids: CASSFKGGAGEQFF. Written as DNA, the CDR3 is TGTGCCAGCAGCTTTAAGGGAGGAGCTGGTGAGCAGTTCTTC. This chain links TRBV5-4 with TRBJ2-1; tentative D call: TRBD2 (6 bases). Trimming stripped 2 bases from V and 9 bases from J, with 15 bases between. This CDR3 has 14 amino acids. Germline lookup yields CDR1 SGHNT and CDR2 YYREEE (reference sequence).

The chain employs TRBV3-1 (or the pseudogene TRBV3-2) and TRBJ2-1, with TRBD2 identical over 7 bases. Trimming at V came to 0 bases and at J to 4 bases, leaving 6 bases not matched to a gene. Germline V gives CDR1 LGHDT, CDR2 YNNKEL (reference sequence). The CDR3 extends over 16 amino acids. CDR3 in DNA: TGTGCCAGCAGCCAAGAATCTGGCGGGAGTTACAATGAGCAGTTCTTC. Translating it yields CASSQESGGSYNEQFF.

This chain links TRBV18 with TRBJ1-3; D is unresolved. This CDR3 spans 15 amino acids. Germline loops: CDR1 KGHSH, CDR2 LQKENI. V was shortened by 3 bases and J by 0 bases, with 9 bases between the two germline ends. This CDR3 reads CASSPMRGSGNTIYF. The CDR3 DNA reads as TGTGCCAGCTCACCGATGCGGGGCTCTGGAAACACCATATATTTT.

This sequence joins TRBV10-2 and TRBJ1-6; D gene unclear. Trimming shortened V by 6 bases and J by 4 bases, and 10 bases separated the two germline ends. In germline, CDR1 is WSHSY, CDR2 SAAADI. The CDR3 has 14 amino acids. As DNA, the CDR3 is TGCGCCAGCAGCCGGGATTCTTATAATTCACCCCTCCACTTT. It is translated as CASSRDSYNSPLHF.

CDR3 amino acids: CASSVGGGSHTGELFF. The DNA of the CDR3 is TGTGCCAGCAGCGTGGGCGGCGGGTCCCACACCGGGGAGCTGTTTTTT. V usage is TRBV9 and J usage is TRBJ2-2; TRBD2 might be the D (5 bases). CDR1 is SGDLS and CDR2 is YYNGEE in the germline V gene. The CDR3 spans 16 residues. V lost 2 bases to trimming and J lost 3 bases, with 14 bases between them. The variable domain in full, completed from reference TRBV9 and TRBJ2-2, reads DSGVTQTPKHLITATGQRVTLRCSPRSGDLSVYWYQQSLDQGLQFLIQYYNGEERAKGNILERFSAQQFPDLHSELNLSSLELGDSALYFCASSVGGGSHTGELFFGEGSRLTVL.

This rearrangement joins TRBV5-1 to TRBJ2-7, with D possibly being TRBD2 (5 bases). Germline CDR1 is SGHRS and CDR2 is YFSETQ. There are 14 residues in the CDR3. Trimming shortened V by 0 bases and J by 3 bases, and 10 bases separated the two germline ends. The CDR3 sequence is CASSLGGNNYEQYF. The CDR3 DNA reads TGCGCCAGCAGCTTGGGAGGGAATAACTACGAGCAGTACTTC.

This rearrangement joins TRBV19 to TRBJ2-2; TRBD2 matches 8 bases. J was trimmed by 4 bases and V by 5 bases; bases with no gene match: 3. The V gene's germline CDR1 is LNHDA and CDR2 SQIVND (reference sequence). CDR3 length: 14 amino acids. CDR3 in amino acids: CASSREGLTGELFF. CDR3 DNA: TGTGCCAGTAGTCGGGAGGGCCTCACCGGGGAGCTGTTTTTT.

The chain recombines TRBV7-2 with TRBJ1-1; D not certain. The germline gives CDR1 SGHTA, CDR2 FQGNSA. Deletions cut 5 bases from V and 0 bases from J, with 10 bases between. This CDR3 spans 14 amino acids. CDR3 nucleotides: TGTGCCAGCAGCGCACATATGATGAACACTGAAGCTTTCTTT. Translation gives CASSAHMMNTEAFF.

This clone was seen only once. The rearrangement joins TRBV5-1 to TRBJ2-1; D is unclear. The CDR3 has 15 residues. V lost 2 bases and J 1 base, leaving 10 bases between the germline ends. Germline lookup yields CDR1 SGHRS and CDR2 YFSETQ. CDR3 protein: CASSLALGSYNEQFF. Here the CDR3 DNA reads TGCGCCAGCAGCTTAGCACTTGGGTCCTACAATGAGCAGTTCTTC.

The chain has TRBV3-1 (or the pseudogene TRBV3-2) and TRBJ2-7; no clear D gene. The CDR3 is 15 amino acids. V dropped 4 bases and J dropped 2 bases, with 15 bases sitting between them. Germline V lookup: CDR1 LGHDT, CDR2 YNNKEL (reference sequence). The CDR3 region is CASSPTYTQTYEQYF. In nucleotides, the CDR3 is TGTGCCAGCAGCCCGACCTACACACAAACCTACGAGCAGTACTTC.

The rearrangement links TRBV2 to TRBJ2-7; D is undetermined. Germline V gene data show CDR1 as SNHLY and CDR2 as FYNNEI. V gave up 6 bases and J gave up 3 bases, with 12 bases separating them. The CDR3 spans 13 residues. CDR3 sequence reads: CASSQTPNYEQYF. In DNA, the CDR3 is TGTGCCAGCAGCCAGACTCCGAACTACGAGCAGTACTTC.

CDR3 protein: CASSHFRDKPYEQYF. The CDR3 nucleotides read TGTGCCAGCAGCCATTTTCGCGACAAACCCTACGAGCAGTACTTC. V usage is TRBV3-1 (or the pseudogene TRBV3-2) and J usage is TRBJ2-7; the D is unclear. Trimming left V 3 bases short and J 2 bases short, with 14 bases between. From germline, CDR1 is LGHDT and CDR2 YNNKEL (reference sequence). The CDR3 loop spans 15 amino acids.

This rearrangement joins TRBV19 to TRBJ2-3, with D possibly being TRBD2 (7 bases). The CDR3 is made up of 18 amino acids. Germline V lookup: CDR1 LNHDA, CDR2 SQIVND (reference sequence). Trimming left V 0 bases short and J 4 bases short, with 20 bases between. The CDR3 protein is CASSIDTPRGGRADTQYF. CDR3 in DNA: TGTGCCAGTAGTATAGATACCCCGAGGGGGGGTCGGGCAGATACGCAGTATTTT.

The J gene is TRBJ2-2, the V gene TRBV5-4, with 8 bases aligning to TRBD1. J lost 3 bases, V lost 5 bases, and 9 bases had no gene match. The CDR3 consists of 16 residues. Germline V lookup: CDR1 SGHNT, CDR2 YYREEE (reference sequence). For the CDR3, the DNA is TGTGCCAGCAGTGGGCCGGGACAGGCGGACACCGGGGAGCTGTTTTTT. This sequence encodes CASSGPGQADTGELFF.

CDR3 DNA sequence: TGTGCCAGCGCCACCTTGGGACAGCCTGGAGCCGAGCAGTACTTC. This encodes CASATLGQPGAEQYF. The V call is TRBV27, the J call TRBJ2-7, with 7 positions matching TRBD1. Germline values: CDR1 MNHEY, CDR2 SMNVEV (reference sequence). The CDR3 has 15 residues. The junction had 16 bases not matched to a gene; V was cut back by 8 bases and J by 6 bases.

This clone occurred once. This chain connects TRBV6-4 to TRBJ2-7; 9 bases fit TRBD2. Germline V CDR1 and CDR2: MRHNA, SNTAGT. J gave up 2 bases and V 4 bases, and 3 bases lay outside the gene matches. The CDR3 consists of 14 residues. Here the CDR3 DNA reads TGTGCCAGCAGTGGCGGGAGGGCCCCCTACGAGCAGTACTTC. Protein: CASSGGRAPYEQYF.

The rearrangement uses TRBV28 and TRBJ2-7, with 7 bases that match TRBD2. The CDR3 spans 14 residues. Germline CDR1 and CDR2: MDHEN and SYDVKM. Losses at the gene ends were 4 bases for V and 2 bases for J; bases not matched to a gene: 5. The CDR3 reads CASSSASGAYEQYF. CDR3 nucleotide sequence: TGTGCCAGCAGTTCAGCTAGCGGTGCCTACGAGCAGTACTTC.